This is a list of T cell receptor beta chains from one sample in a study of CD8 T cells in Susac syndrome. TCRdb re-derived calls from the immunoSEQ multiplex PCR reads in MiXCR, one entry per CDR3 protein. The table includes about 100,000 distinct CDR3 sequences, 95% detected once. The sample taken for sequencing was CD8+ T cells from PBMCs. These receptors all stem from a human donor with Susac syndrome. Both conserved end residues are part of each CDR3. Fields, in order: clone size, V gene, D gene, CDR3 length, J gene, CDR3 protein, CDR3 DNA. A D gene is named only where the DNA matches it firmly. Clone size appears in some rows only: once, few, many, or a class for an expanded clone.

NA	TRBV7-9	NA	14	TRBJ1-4	CASSLQGATEKLFF	TGTGCCAGCAGCTTACAGGGAGCAACTGAAAAACTGTTTTTT
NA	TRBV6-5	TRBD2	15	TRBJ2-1	CASRPGTSGLNEQFF	TGTGCCAGCAGACCCGGGACTAGCGGGCTCAATGAGCAGTTCTTC
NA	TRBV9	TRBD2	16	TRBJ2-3	CASSVAGGPGTDTQYF	TGTGCCAGCAGCGTAGCGGGAGGGCCGGGGACAGATACGCAGTATTTT
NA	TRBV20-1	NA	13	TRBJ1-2	CSASGPAFEGYTF	TGCAGTGCTAGTGGACCGGCTTTCGAAGGCTACACCTTC
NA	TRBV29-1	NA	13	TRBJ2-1	CSALPGRYNEQFF	TGCAGCGCGTTACCGGGGCGCTACAATGAGCAGTTCTTC
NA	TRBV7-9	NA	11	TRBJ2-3	CASSYTDTQYF	TGTGCCAGCAGTTATACAGATACGCAGTATTTT
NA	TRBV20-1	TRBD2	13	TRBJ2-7	CSAGLAGAGEQYF	TGCAGTGCGGGACTAGCGGGAGCTGGTGAGCAGTACTTC
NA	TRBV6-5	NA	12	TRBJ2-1	CASSYGSNEQFF	TGTGCCAGCAGTTACGGTTCCAATGAGCAGTTCTTC
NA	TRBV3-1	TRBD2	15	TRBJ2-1	CASSQGQREGYEQFF	TGTGCCAGCAGCCAAGGCCAGCGGGAGGGGTATGAGCAGTTCTTC
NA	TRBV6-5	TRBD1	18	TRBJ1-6	CASSLGGGNPPYNSPLHF	TGTGCCAGCAGTTTAGGAGGGGGCAATCCTCCATATAATTCACCCCTCCACTTT
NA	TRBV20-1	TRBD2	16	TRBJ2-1	CSARSRGTSHYNEQFF	TGCAGTGCTAGATCTCGCGGGACTAGCCATTACAATGAGCAGTTCTTC
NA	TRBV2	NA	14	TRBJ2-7	CASSEGYRMVEQYF	TGTGCCAGCAGTGAAGGGTACAGGATGGTGGAGCAGTACTTC
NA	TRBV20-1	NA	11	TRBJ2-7	CSAPRSYEQYF	TGCAGTGCCCCACGCTCCTACGAGCAGTACTTC
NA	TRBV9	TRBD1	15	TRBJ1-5	CASSGETGGYQPQHF	TGTGCCAGCAGCGGCGAGACAGGGGGGTATCAGCCCCAGCATTTT
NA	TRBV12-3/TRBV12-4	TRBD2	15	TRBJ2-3	CASSITSGRTDTQYF	TGTGCCAGCAGTATAACTAGCGGGAGAACAGATACGCAGTATTTT
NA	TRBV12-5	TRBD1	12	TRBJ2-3	CASGPDRGTQYF	TGTGCTAGTGGTCCGGACAGGGGTACGCAGTATTTT
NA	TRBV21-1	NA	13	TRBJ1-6	CASSPPRGSPLHF	TGTGCCAGCAGCCCCCCCCGGGGATCACCCCTCCACTTT
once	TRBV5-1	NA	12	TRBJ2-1	CASSLRDNEQFF	TGCGCCAGCAGCTTGCGGGACAATGAGCAGTTCTTC
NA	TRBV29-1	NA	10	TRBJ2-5	CSGWWETQYF	TGCAGCGGGTGGTGGGAGACCCAGTACTTC
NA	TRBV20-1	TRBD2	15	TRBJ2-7	CSASLGLAGSYEQYF	TGCAGTGCTAGCCTCGGACTAGCGGGATCCTACGAGCAGTACTTC
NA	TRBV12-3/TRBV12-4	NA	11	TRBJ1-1	CASRYGTEAFF	TGTGCCAGCAGATATGGCACTGAAGCTTTCTTT
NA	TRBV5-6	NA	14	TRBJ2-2	CASSKSLNTGELFF	TGTGCCAGCAGCAAATCCCTGAACACCGGGGAGCTGTTTTTT
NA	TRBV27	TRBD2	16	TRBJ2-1	CASSPIAGAYGNEQFF	TGTGCCAGCAGCCCCATAGCGGGGGCCTACGGGAATGAGCAGTTCTTC
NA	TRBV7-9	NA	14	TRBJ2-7	CASSLDGLSYEQYF	TGTGCCAGCAGCTTAGACGGTCTGTCTTACGAGCAGTACTTC
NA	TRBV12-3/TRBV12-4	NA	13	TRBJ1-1	CASGDRTNTEAFF	TGTGCCAGTGGAGACAGGACGAACACTGAAGCTTTCTTT
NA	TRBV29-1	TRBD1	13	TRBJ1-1	CSVERDRDTEAFF	TGCAGCGTTGAGAGGGACAGGGACACTGAAGCTTTCTTT
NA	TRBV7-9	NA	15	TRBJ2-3	CASSHYSGGTDTQYF	TGTGCCAGCAGCCACTACTCTGGTGGCACAGATACGCAGTATTTT